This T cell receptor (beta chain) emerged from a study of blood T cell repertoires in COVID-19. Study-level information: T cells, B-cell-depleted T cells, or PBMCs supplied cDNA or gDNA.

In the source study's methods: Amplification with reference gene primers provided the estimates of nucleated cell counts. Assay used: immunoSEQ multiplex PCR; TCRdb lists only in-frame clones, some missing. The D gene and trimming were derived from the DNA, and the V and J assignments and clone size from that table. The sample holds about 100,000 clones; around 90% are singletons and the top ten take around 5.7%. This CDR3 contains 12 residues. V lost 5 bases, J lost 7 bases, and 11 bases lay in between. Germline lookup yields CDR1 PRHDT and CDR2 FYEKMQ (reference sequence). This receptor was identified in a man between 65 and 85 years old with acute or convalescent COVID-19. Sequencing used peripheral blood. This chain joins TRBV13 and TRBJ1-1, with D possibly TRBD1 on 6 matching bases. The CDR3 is CASSPRTVEAFF. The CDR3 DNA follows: TGTGCCAGCAGCCCAAGGACAGTTGAAGCTTTCTTT.